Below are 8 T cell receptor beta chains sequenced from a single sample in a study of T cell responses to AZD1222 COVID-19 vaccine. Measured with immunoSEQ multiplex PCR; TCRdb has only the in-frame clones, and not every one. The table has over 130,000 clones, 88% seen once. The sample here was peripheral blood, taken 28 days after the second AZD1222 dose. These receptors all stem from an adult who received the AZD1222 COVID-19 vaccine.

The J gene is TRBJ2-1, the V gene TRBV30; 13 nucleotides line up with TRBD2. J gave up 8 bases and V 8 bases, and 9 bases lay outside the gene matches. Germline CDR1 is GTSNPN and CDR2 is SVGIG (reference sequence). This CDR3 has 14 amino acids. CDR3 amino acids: CAGTSGILFDEQFF. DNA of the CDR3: TGTGCCGGGACTAGCGGGATCTTATTTGATGAGCAGTTCTTC.

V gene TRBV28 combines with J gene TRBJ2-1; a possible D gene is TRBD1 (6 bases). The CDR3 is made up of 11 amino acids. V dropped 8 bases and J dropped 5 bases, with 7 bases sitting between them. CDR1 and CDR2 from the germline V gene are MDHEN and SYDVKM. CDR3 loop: CASQGNNEQFF. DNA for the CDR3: TGTGCCAGCCAGGGGAACAATGAGCAGTTCTTC.

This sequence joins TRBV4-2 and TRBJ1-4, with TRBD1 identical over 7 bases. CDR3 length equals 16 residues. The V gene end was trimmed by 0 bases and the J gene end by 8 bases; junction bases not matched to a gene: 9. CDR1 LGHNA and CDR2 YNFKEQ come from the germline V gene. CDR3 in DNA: TGTGCCAGCAGCCAAGATAGAGACAGGGTTATCGAAAAACTGTTTTTT. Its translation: CASSQDRDRVIEKLFF.

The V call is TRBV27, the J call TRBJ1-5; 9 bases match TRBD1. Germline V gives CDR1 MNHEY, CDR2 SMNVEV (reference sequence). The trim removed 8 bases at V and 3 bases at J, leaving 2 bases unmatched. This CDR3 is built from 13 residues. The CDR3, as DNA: TGTGCCAGCCGGGACAGGGCCAATCAGCCCCAGCATTTT. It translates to CASRDRANQPQHF.

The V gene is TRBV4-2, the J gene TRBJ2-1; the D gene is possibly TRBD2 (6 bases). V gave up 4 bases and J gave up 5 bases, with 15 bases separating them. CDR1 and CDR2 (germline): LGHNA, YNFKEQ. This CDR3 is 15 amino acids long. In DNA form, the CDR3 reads TGTGCCAGCAGCCCGGGACTCGAAGTTGACAATGAGCAGTTCTTC. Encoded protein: CASSPGLEVDNEQFF.

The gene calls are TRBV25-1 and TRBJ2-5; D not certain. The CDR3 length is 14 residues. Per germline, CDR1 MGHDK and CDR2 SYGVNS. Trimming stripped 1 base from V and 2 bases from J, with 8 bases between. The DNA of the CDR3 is TGTGCCAGCAGTGAATTAGATTATCAAGAGACCCAGTACTTC. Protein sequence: CASSELDYQETQYF.

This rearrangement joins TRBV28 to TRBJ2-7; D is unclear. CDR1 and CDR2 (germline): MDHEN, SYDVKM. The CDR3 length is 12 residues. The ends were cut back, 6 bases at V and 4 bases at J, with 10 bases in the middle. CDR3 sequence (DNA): TGTGCCAGCAGCTATGGGAATTACGAGCAGTACTTC. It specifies CASSYGNYEQYF.

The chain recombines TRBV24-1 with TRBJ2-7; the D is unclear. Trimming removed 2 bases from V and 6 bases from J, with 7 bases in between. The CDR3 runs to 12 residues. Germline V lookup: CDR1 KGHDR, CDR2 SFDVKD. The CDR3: CATSDWGREQYF. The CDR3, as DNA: TGTGCCACCAGTGATTGGGGTCGCGAGCAGTACTTC.